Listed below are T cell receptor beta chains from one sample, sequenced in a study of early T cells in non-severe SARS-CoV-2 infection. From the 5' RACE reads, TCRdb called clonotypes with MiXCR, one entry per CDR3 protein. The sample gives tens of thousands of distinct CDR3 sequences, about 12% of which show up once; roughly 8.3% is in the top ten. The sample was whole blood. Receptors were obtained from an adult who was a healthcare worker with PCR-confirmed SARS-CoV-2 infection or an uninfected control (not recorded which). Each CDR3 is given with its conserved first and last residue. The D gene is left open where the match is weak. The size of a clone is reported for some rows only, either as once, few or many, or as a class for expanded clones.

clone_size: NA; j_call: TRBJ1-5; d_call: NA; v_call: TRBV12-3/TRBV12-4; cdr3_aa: CASSLGSGVGNQPQHF; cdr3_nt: TGTGCCAGCAGTTTAGGGTCAGGGGTGGGCAATCAGCCCCAGCATTTT
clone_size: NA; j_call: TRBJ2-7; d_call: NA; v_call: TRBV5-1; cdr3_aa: CASSPGGVSYEQYF; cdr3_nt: TGCGCCAGCAGCCCAGGAGGCGTCTCCTACGAGCAGTACTTC
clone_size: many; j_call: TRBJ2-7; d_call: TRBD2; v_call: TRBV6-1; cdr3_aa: CASRLAGAGYDKQYF; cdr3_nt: TGTGCCAGCAGACTAGCGGGAGCAGGGTACGACAAGCAGTACTTC
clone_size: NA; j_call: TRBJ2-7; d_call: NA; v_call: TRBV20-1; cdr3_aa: CSALGPDLEQYF; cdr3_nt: TGCAGTGCGCTAGGTCCCGACCTCGAGCAGTACTTC
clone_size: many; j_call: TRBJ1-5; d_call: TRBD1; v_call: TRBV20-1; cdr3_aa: CSAKAGRGDNQPQHF; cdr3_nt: TGCAGTGCCAAAGCGGGCAGGGGGGACAATCAGCCCCAGCATTTT
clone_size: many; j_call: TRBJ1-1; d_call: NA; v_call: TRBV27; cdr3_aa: CASSRGGVGVNTEAFF; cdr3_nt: TGTGCCAGCAGTAGGGGCGGAGTAGGGGTGAACACTGAAGCTTTCTTT
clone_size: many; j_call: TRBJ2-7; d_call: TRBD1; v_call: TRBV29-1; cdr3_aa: CSVESRGQVEQYF; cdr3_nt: TGCAGCGTTGAGTCTAGGGGACAGGTCGAGCAGTACTTC
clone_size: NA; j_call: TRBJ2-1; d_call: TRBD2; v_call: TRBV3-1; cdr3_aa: CASSLGLVDYNEQFF; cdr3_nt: TGTGCCAGCAGCCTAGGACTAGTCGACTACAATGAGCAGTTCTTC
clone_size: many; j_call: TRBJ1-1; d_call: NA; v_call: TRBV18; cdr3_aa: CASSPPLPLMNTEAFF; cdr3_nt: TGTGCCAGCTCACCACCACTACCGTTAATGAACACTGAAGCTTTCTTT
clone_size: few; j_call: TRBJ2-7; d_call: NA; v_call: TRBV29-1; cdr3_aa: CSVGVSSYEQYF; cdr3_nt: TGCAGCGTTGGTGTCAGCTCCTACGAGCAGTACTTC
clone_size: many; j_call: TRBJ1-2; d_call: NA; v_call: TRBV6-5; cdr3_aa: CASSTRGSYGYTF; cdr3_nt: TGTGCCAGCAGTACCAGGGGTTCCTATGGCTACACCTTC
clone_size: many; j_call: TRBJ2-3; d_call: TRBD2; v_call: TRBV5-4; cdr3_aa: CASSFPAGGTTDTQYF; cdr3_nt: TGTGCCAGCAGCTTCCCAGCGGGAGGGACCACAGATACGCAGTATTTT
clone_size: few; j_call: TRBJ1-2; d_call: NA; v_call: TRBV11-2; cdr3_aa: CASSSTLFYGYTF; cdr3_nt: TGTGCCAGCAGCTCGACACTGTTCTATGGCTACACCTTC
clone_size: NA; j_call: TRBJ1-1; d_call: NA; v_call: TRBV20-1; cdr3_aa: CSRARARRNTEAFF; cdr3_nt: TGCAGCCGGGCGAGGGCGCGAAGGAACACTGAAGCTTTCTTT
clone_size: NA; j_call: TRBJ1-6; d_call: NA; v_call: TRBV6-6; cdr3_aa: CASTKGQSYNSPLHF; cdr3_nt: TGTGCCAGCACCAAGGGGCAGTCCTATAATTCACCCCTCCACTTT
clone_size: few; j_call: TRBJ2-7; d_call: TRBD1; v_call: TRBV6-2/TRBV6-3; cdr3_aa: CASSYGAGGTYEQYF; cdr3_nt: TGTGCCAGCAGTTACGGGGCAGGGGGAACCTACGAGCAGTACTTC
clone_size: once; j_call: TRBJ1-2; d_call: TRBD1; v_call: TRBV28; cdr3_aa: CASRPGQNLGGYTF; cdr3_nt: TGTGCCAGCAGACCGGGACAGAATTTAGGAGGCTACACCTTC
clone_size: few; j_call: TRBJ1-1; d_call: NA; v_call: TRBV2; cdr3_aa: CASILAGEKAFF; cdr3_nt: NA
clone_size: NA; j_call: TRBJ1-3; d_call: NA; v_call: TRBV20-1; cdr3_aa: CSALGGSSGNTIYF; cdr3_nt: TGCAGTGCCCTTGGGGGGAGCTCTGGAAACACCATATATTTT
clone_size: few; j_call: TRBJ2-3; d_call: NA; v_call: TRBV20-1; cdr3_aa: CSARVAEVSTDTQYF; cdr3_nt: TGCAGTGCTAGAGTGGCGGAAGTAAGCACAGATACGCAGTATTTT
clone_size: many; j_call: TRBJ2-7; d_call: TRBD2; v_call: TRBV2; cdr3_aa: CASRTLSGRTGEQYF; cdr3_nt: TGTGCCAGCAGAACCCTTAGCGGGAGGACGGGTGAGCAGTACTTC
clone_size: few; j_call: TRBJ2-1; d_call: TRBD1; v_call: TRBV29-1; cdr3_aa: CSGGQGIYNEQFF; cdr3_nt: TGCAGCGGGGGACAGGGGATTTACAATGAGCAGTTCTTC
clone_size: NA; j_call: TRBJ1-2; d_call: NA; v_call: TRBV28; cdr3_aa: CASSFSNYGYTF; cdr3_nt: TGTGCCAGCAGTTTCTCTAACTATGGCTACACCTTC
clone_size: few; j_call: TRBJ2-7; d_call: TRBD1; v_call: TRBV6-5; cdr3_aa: CASSYSWTGVSYEQYF; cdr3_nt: TGTGCCAGCAGTTACAGCTGGACAGGGGTTTCCTACGAGCAGTACTTC
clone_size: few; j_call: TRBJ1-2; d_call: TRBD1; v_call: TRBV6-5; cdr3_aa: CASTVTGGGYGYTF; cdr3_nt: TGTGCCAGCACCGTTACAGGGGGCGGCTATGGCTACACCTTC
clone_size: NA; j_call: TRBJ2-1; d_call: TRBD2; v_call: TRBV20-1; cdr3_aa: CSARDLAGVGNEQFF; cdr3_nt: TGCAGTGCTAGAGATCTAGCGGGAGTCGGGAATGAGCAGTTCTTC
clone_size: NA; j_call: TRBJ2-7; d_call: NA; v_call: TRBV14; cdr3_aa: CASSQDLRASYEQYF; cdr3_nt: TGTGCCAGCAGCCAAGATTTAAGGGCATCCTACGAGCAGTACTTC
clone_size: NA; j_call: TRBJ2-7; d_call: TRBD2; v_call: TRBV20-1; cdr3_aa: CSARVVGRGSSYEQYF; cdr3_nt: TGCAGTGCTAGAGTAGTGGGGCGGGGGAGCTCCTACGAGCAGTACTTC
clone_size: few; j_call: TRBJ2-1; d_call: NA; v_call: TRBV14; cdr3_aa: CASSQRVYGEQFF; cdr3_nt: TGTGCCAGCAGCCAACGAGTTTACGGTGAGCAGTTCTTC
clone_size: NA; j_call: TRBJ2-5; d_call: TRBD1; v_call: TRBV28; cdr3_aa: CASNSDRGRAETQYF; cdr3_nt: TGTGCCAGCAATTCAGACAGGGGGCGCGCGGAGACCCAGTACTTC
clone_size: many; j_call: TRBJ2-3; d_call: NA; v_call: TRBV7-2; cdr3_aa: CASSRRGPDTQYF; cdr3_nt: TGTGCCAGCAGCCGACGAGGGCCAGATACGCAGTATTTT
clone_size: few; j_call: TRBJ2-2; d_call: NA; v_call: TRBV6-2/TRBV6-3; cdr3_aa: CASSRLNTGELFF; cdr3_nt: TGTGCCAGCAGCCGACTGAACACCGGGGAGCTGTTTTTT
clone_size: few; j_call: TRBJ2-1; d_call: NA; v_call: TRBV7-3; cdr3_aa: CASSLTGAWMDEQFF; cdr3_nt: TGTGCCAGCAGCTTAACAGGGGCATGGATGGATGAGCAGTTCTTC
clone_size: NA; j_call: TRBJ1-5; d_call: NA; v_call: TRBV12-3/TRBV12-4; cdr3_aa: CASSRGQPNQPQHF; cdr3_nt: TGTGCCAGCAGCAGAGGACAGCCAAATCAGCCCCAGCATTTT
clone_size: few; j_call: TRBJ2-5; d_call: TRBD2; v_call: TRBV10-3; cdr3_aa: CATGLATKETQYF; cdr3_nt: TGTGCCACCGGACTAGCGACTAAAGAGACCCAGTACTTC
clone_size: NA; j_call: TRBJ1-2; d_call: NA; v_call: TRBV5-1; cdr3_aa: CASSLEGSNYGYSF; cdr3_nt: TGCGCCAGCAGCTTGGAGGGGTCTAACTATGGCTACTCCTTC
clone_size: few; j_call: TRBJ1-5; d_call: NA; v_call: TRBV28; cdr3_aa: CASTPLGGGQPQHF; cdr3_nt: TGTGCCAGCACCCCGTTGGGGGGCGGGCAGCCCCAGCATTTT
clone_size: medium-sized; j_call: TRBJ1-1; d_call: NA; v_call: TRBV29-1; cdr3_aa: CSVEDPGTEAFF; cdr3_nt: TGCAGCGTTGAAGATCCCGGCACTGAAGCTTTCTTT
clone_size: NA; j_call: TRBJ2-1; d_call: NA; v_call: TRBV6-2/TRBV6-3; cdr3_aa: CASSYREKFF; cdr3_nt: TGTGCCAGCAGTTACAGAGAAAAGTTCTTC
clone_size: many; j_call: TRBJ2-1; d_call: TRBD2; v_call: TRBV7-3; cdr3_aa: CASRPTAPGLAGVNNEQFF; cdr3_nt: TGTGCCAGCAGACCTACTGCCCCGGGACTAGCGGGAGTTAACAATGAGCAGTTCTTC
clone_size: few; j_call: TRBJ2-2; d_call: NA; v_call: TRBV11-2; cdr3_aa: CASTFSFGGTLNTGELFF; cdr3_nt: TGTGCCAGCACCTTCAGTTTTGGAGGGACCCTGAACACCGGGGAGCTGTTTTTT